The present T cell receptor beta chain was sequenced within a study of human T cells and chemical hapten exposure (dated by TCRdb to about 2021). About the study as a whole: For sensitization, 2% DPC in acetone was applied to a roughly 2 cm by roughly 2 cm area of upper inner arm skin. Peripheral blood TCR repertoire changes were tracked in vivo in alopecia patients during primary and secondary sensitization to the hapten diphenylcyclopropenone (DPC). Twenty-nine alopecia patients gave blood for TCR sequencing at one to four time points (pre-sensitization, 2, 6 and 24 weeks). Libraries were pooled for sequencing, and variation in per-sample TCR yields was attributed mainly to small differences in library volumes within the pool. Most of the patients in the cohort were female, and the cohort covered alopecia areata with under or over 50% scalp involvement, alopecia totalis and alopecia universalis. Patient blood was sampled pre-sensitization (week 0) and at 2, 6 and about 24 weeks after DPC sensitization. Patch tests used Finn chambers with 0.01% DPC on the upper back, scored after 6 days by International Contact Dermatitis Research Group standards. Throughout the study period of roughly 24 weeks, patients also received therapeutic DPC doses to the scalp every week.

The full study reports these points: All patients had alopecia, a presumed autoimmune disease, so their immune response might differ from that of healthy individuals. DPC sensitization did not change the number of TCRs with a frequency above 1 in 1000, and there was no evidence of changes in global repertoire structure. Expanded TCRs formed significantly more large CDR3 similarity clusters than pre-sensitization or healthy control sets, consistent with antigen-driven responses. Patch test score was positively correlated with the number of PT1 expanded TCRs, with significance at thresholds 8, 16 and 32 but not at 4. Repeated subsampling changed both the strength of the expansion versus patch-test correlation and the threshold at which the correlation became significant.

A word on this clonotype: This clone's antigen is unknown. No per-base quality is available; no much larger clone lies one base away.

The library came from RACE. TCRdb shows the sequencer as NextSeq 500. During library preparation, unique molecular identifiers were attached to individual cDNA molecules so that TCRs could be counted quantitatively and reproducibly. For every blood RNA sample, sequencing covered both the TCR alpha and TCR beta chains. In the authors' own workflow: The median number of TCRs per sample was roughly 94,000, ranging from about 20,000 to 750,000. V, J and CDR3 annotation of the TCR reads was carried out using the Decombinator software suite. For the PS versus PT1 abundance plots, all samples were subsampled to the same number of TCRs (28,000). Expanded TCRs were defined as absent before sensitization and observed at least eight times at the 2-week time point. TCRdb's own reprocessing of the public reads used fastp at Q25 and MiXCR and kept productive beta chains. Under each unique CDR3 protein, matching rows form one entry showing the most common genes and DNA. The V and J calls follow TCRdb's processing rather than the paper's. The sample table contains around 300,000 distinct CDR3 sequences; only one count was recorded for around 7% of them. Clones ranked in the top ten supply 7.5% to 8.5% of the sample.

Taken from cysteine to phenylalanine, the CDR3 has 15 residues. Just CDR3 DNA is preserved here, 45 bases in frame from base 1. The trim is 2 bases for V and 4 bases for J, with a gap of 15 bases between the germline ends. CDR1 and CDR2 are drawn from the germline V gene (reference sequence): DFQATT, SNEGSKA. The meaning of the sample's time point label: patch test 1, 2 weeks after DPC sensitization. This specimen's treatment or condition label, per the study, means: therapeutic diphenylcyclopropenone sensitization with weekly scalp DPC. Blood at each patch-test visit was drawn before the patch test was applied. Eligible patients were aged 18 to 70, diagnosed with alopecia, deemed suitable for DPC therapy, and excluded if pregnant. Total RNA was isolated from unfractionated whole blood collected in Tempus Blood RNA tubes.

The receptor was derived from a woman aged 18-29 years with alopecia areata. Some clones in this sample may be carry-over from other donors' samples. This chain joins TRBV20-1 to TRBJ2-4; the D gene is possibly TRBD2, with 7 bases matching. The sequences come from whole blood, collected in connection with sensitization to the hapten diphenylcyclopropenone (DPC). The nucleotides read TGCAGTGCTAGAACGGGGGGACAAGGGAAAAACATTCAGTACTTC. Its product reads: CSARTGGQGKNIQYF.